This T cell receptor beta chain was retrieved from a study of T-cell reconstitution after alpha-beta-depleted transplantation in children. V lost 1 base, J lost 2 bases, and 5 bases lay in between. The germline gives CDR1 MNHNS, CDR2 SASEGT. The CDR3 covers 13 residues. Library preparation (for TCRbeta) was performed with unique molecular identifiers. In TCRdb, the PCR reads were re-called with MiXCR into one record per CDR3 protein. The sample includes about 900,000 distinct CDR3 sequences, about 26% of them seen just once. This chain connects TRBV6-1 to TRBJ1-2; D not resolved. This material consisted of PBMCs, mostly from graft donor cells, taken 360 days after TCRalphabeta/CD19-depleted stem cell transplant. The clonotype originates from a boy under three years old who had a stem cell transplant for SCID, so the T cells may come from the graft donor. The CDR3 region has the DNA TGTGCCAGCAGTGAAGGCGGGAACTATGGCTACACCTTC. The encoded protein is CASSEGGNYGYTF.